These 14 T cell receptor beta chains came from one sample sequenced in a study of cytomegalovirus exposure and HLA in healthy donors (TCRdb year 2017). The library was produced with the immunoSEQ multiplex PCR assay. The multiplex PCR relied on a mix of 60 forward primers for TCR Vbeta segments and 13 reverse primers for TCR Jbeta segments. Imported from immuneACCESS, the table was reduced by TCRdb to in-frame sequences with V and J called. These copies leave out some clones; in studies compared against another copy, an unresolved V gene accounts for under half, and the cause of the remainder is not known. The sample has tens of thousands of clones on record, 50% of them singletons. The top ten clones comprise around 10% of the sample. Source material: PBMCs. These receptors all stem from a human donor in good health.

The chain combines TRBV7-2 with TRBJ2-1, with D possibly matching TRBD2 (5 bases). CDR3 length equals 14 residues. V dropped 0 bases and J dropped 6 bases, with 9 bases sitting between them. Germline lookup yields CDR1 SGHTA and CDR2 FQGNSA. This CDR3 reads CASSLAAGANEQFF. In DNA, the CDR3 is TGTGCCAGCAGCTTAGCTGCGGGCGCCAATGAGCAGTTCTTC. Complete variable domain (other parts from reference TRBV7-2 and TRBJ2-1): GAGVSQSPSNKVTEKGKDVELRCDPISGHTALYWYRQSLGQGLEFLIYFQGNSAPDKSGLPSDRFSAERTGGSVSTLTIQRTQQEDSAVYLCASSLAAGANEQFFGPGTRLTVL.

This clone occurred a few times. V usage is TRBV7-9 and J usage is TRBJ1-3; possible D gene TRBD1, 5 bases. With 5 bases removed from V and 0 bases from J, the gap between germline ends came to 5 bases. In germline, CDR1 is SEHNR, CDR2 FQNEAQ (reference sequence). The CDR3 has 13 amino acids. CDR3 region: CASSTGSGNTIYF. DNA for the CDR3: TGTGCCAGCAGCACAGGCTCTGGAAACACCATATATTTT.

The chain is built from TRBV10-3 and TRBJ1-2; tentatively, D is TRBD1 (6 bases). The CDR3 is 13 amino acids. V lost 3 bases and J lost 4, with 9 bases in between. The germline gives CDR1 ENHRY, CDR2 SYGVKD. The CDR3 here is CAISESRGYGYTF. In DNA form, the CDR3 reads TGTGCCATCAGTGAATCCAGGGGCTATGGCTACACCTTC.

This clone was seen only a few times. The V and J genes are TRBV5-5 and TRBJ1-1, with D unresolved. Per the germline V gene, CDR1 is SGHKS and CDR2 is YYEKEE (reference sequence). The V gene lost 2 bases and the J gene lost 0 bases, with 5 bases spanning the gap. CDR3 length: 13 residues. The CDR3 is CASSFLLNTEAFF. CDR3 DNA: TGTGCCAGCAGCTTCCTACTGAACACTGAAGCTTTCTTT.

This chain uses TRBV7-2 with TRBJ1-3, with 9 bases fitting TRBD1. This CDR3 has 14 amino acids. Trimming removed 3 bases from V and 7 bases from J; junction bases left unmatched: 4. The germline CDR1 and CDR2 sequences are SGHTA and FQGNSA. The CDR3 sequence: CASSFSGQGNTIYF. As DNA, the CDR3 is TGTGCCAGCAGCTTCTCTGGACAGGGGAACACCATATATTTT.

This rearrangement joins TRBV7-2 to TRBJ2-6; D call uncertain. Between the trimmed V and J ends, which lost 4 bases and 4 bases, there was a span of 11 bases. This CDR3 region has 15 residues. Germline V CDR1 and CDR2: SGHTA, FQGNSA. The CDR3 region has the DNA TGTGCCAGCAGCTCGACCCTGCGGGGGGCCAACGTCCTGACTTTC. It codes for CASSSTLRGANVLTF.

The CDR3 spells CAWSPLGQGAVEAFF. CDR3 sequence (DNA): TGTGCCTGGAGTCCCCTTGGGCAGGGGGCGGTTGAAGCTTTCTTT. The J gene is TRBJ1-1, the V gene TRBV30; 8 nucleotides align to TRBD1. Germline CDR1 and CDR2: GTSNPN and SVGIG (reference sequence). J was trimmed by 7 bases and V by 2 bases; bases with no gene match: 12. There are 15 residues in the CDR3.

The CDR3 spells CASSRGSGELFF. The CDR3 region has the DNA TGTGCCAGCAGTCGAGGGTCCGGGGAGCTGTTTTTT. The chain joins TRBV7-3 to TRBJ2-2, with D possibly TRBD2 on 5 matching bases. The CDR3 totals 12 residues. In germline, CDR1 is SGHTA, CDR2 FQGTGA. The V gene lost 6 bases and the J gene lost 6 bases, with 8 bases spanning the gap.

This clone was counted between two and nine times. The chain couples TRBV5-1 to TRBJ2-1; TRBD1 might be the D (6 bases). Germline V gene data show CDR1 as SGHRS and CDR2 as YFSETQ. V shed 0 bases and J shed 8 bases, with 15 bases lying between them. This CDR3 comprises 15 residues. The CDR3 spells CASSLVQGQVDEQFF. The CDR3 DNA reads TGCGCCAGCAGCTTGGTACAGGGTCAGGTGGATGAGCAGTTCTTC.

The chain links TRBV25-1 to TRBJ2-7; tentative D call: TRBD1 (5 bases). Germline-derived CDR1 and CDR2 are MGHDK and SYGVNS. The CDR3 totals 14 residues. Trimming shortened V by 2 bases and J by 3 bases, and 11 bases separated the two germline ends. As DNA, the CDR3 is TGTGCCAGCAGTGAACCGACAGCGCACTACGAGCAGTACTTC. Residues: CASSEPTAHYEQYF.

This chain uses TRBV12-1 with TRBJ2-7; the tabulated D call, TRBD1, remains unverified against the DNA. TRBV12-1 counts as a pseudogene. The CDR3 is 15 residues long. This chain's CDR3 is CASSSPRDNSYEQYF. The CDR3 DNA reads as TGTGCCAGCAGCTCACCCCGGGACAACTCCTACGAGCAGTACTTC.

The gene calls are TRBV30 and TRBJ2-7; D perhaps matches TRBD2 (6 bases). Germline V gives CDR1 GTSNPN, CDR2 SVGIG (reference sequence). This CDR3 has 15 residues. Trimming shortened V by 2 bases and J by 6 bases, and 20 bases separated the two germline ends. This chain's CDR3 is CAWSPRGRNMGEQYF. The CDR3, as DNA: TGTGCCTGGAGTCCGCGGGGCAGAAACATGGGCGAGCAGTACTTC.

This sequence joins TRBV4-2 and TRBJ2-3; D may be TRBD2 (7 bases). With 0 bases removed from V and 3 bases from J, the gap between germline ends came to 16 bases. CDR1 is LGHNA, CDR2 YNFKEQ, per germline. The CDR3 runs to 17 residues. The CDR3 region has the DNA TGTGCCAGCAGCCAAGATCCTAGAGGGGGGGGTACAGATACGCAGTATTTT. It is translated as CASSQDPRGGGTDTQYF.

The chain joins TRBV30 to TRBJ2-6, with D possibly matching TRBD1 (7 bases). The CDR3 has 15 amino acids. The V and J ends lost 7 bases and 0 bases respectively, with 13 bases between them. Germline-derived CDR1 and CDR2 are GTSNPN and SVGIG (reference sequence). CDR3 sequence reads: CASQGGSSGANVLTF. Written as DNA, the CDR3 is TGTGCCTCGCAGGGGGGCTCCTCTGGGGCCAACGTCCTGACTTTC.